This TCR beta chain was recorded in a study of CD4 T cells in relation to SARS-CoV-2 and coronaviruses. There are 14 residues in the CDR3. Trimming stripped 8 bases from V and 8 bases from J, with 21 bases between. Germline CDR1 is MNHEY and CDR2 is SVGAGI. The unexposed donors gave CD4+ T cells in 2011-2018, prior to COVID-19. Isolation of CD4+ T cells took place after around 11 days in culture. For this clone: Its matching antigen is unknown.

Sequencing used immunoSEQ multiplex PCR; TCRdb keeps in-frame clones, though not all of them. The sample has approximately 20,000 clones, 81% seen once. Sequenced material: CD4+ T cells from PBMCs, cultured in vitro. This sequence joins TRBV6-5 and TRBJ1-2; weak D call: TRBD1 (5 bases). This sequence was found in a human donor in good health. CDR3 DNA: TGTGCCAGCCGGGGGGATGGGCCCACCGTCGGCTACACCTTC. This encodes CASRGDGPTVGYTF.